Shown below are 23 T cell receptor beta chains from a single sample sequenced in a study of regulatory dendritic cells for organ transplantation. Profiling relied on immunoSEQ multiplex PCR, and the TCRdb table lists in-frame clones only, not all of them. The sample includes tens of thousands of clones, 60% to 80% of them seen just once. The material sequenced was memory CD4+ T cells from blood. Subset denoted: CD45RO+ memory T cells. Source of these receptors: a human donor in good health.

The chain has TRBV7-5 and TRBJ1-5; the listed D gene, TRBD1, was not tested against the DNA. TRBV7-5 is annotated as a pseudogene. The CDR3 is made up of 16 amino acids. CDR3 bases: TGTGCCAGAAGCTTAACTGGGACAGGGAGGAATCAGCCCCAGCATTTT. Protein: CARSLTGTGRNQPQHF.

V and J are TRBV5-1 and TRBJ1-1; D gene unclear. Trimming left V 4 bases short and J 0 bases short, with 13 bases between. CDR3 size: 15 residues. Germline CDR1 is SGHRS and CDR2 is YFSETQ. In DNA form, the CDR3 reads TGCGCCAGCAGCCCTACGGGATCCATGAACACTGAAGCTTTCTTT. Protein product: CASSPTGSMNTEAFF. Together with reference TRBV5-1 and TRBJ1-1, the CDR3 gives the full variable domain: KAGVTQTPRYLIKTRGQQVTLSCSPISGHRSVSWYQQTPGQGLQFLFEYFSETQRNKGNFPGRFSGRQFSNSRSEMNVSTLELGDSALYLCASSPTGSMNTEAFFGQGTRLTVV.

This chain joins TRBV19 and TRBJ1-2; 8 positions agree with TRBD1. Germline V gene sequence: CDR1 LNHDA, CDR2 SQIVND (reference sequence). The CDR3 contains 16 residues. Trimming took 5 bases from V and 2 from J; bases not matched to a gene: 10. The CDR3 sequence: CASSPGQVFGNYGYTF. In DNA, the CDR3 is TGTGCCAGTAGTCCGGGACAGGTTTTTGGGAACTATGGCTACACCTTC.

The chain has TRBV11-1 and TRBJ2-3; maybe TRBD2 (6 bases). Per the germline V gene, CDR1 is SGHAT and CDR2 is FQDESV (reference sequence). V was clipped by 1 base and J by 0 bases, with 8 bases between them. The CDR3 consists of 15 residues. For the CDR3, the DNA is TGTGCCAGCAGCTTAGTTGGGGGGAGCACAGATACGCAGTATTTT. Translation: CASSLVGGSTDTQYF.

The gene calls are TRBV18 and TRBJ1-1; unclear D gene. V was pared by 2 bases and J by 1 base, with 5 bases between. The CDR3 runs 13 residues. Looked up from germline, CDR1 is KGHSH and CDR2 is LQKENI. CDR3 sequence: CASSPGQNTEAFF. As DNA, the CDR3 is TGTGCCAGCTCACCAGGGCAGAACACTGAAGCTTTCTTT.

Worth noting for this clone: Different DNA sequences within this sample yield the same CDR3. The genes are TRBV7-2 and TRBJ2-2; D might be TRBD2 (5 bases). The germline gives CDR1 SGHTA, CDR2 FQGNSA. V was shortened by 6 bases and J by 2 bases, with 13 bases between the two germline ends. CDR3 length equals 15 residues. The CDR3: CASRGRGSNTGELFF. In nucleotides, the CDR3 is TGTGCCAGCAGGGGTCGAGGGTCCAACACCGGGGAGCTGTTTTTT.

The rearrangement joins TRBV11-3 to TRBJ1-2; tentatively, D is TRBD1 (6 bases). The germline CDR1 and CDR2 sequences are SGHNT and YENEEA. The V end was cut by 0 bases, the J end by 7 bases, with 9 bases between. The CDR3 is 13 residues long. The chain's CDR3 is CASSLEGAGGYTF. DNA of the CDR3: TGTGCCAGCAGCTTAGAGGGGGCCGGTGGCTACACCTTC.

The J gene is TRBJ2-7, the V gene TRBV5-1, with a weak D call TRBD2 (5 bases). The V end lost 0 bases, the J end lost 2 bases, and 15 bases lay between the germline ends. Germline CDR1 reads SGHRS; CDR2 reads YFSETQ. The CDR3 spans 16 residues. The CDR3 here is CASSLGARAGAYEQYF. Here the CDR3 DNA reads TGCGCCAGCAGCTTGGGGGCGAGGGCAGGAGCCTACGAGCAGTACTTC. Using reference TRBV5-1 and TRBJ2-7 for the parts outside the CDR3, the full variable domain is KAGVTQTPRYLIKTRGQQVTLSCSPISGHRSVSWYQQTPGQGLQFLFEYFSETQRNKGNFPGRFSGRQFSNSRSEMNVSTLELGDSALYLCASSLGARAGAYEQYFGPGTRLTVT.

This sequence joins TRBV19 and TRBJ1-2; 7 nucleotides match TRBD1. After removal of 5 bases from V and 5 bases from J, the junction contained 8 bases not matched to a gene. This CDR3 has 14 residues. Germline values: CDR1 LNHDA, CDR2 SQIVND (reference sequence). CDR3: CASSPGGTAYGYTF. The CDR3 bases are TGTGCCAGTAGTCCAGGGGGGACAGCGTATGGCTACACCTTC.

The V gene is TRBV7-2, the J gene TRBJ1-1, with D possibly matching TRBD1 (6 bases). The CDR3 contains 14 residues. Per germline, CDR1 SGHTA and CDR2 FQGNSA. V was trimmed by 5 bases and J by 1 base, leaving 11 bases between them. The CDR3 coding sequence is TGTGCCAGCAGCCTTAACAGGGAGAACACTGAAGCTTTCTTT. Amino acids: CASSLNRENTEAFF. The full variable domain, with the rest looked up from reference TRBV7-2 and TRBJ1-1, is GAGVSQSPSNKVTEKGKDVELRCDPISGHTALYWYRQSLGQGLEFLIYFQGNSAPDKSGLPSDRFSAERTGGSVSTLTIQRTQQEDSAVYLCASSLNRENTEAFFGQGTRLTVV.

The gene calls are TRBV7-2 and TRBJ2-3, with TRBD1 matching over 8 bases. With 6 bases clipped from V and 4 bases from J, the junction kept 12 bases outside the gene matches. CDR1 is SGHTA and CDR2 is FQGNSA in the germline V gene. The CDR3 has 16 amino acids. CDR3 coding DNA: TGTGCCAGCAGGCCGCCGGGACAGGTCCGGGCAGATACGCAGTATTTT. Translation: CASRPPGQVRADTQYF.

This CDR3 is CASREFYNSPLHF. CDR3 nucleotides: TGTGCCAGCAGGGAGTTCTATAATTCACCCCTCCACTTT. The chain joins TRBV2 to TRBJ1-6; no clear D gene. Germline V gene lookup returns CDR1 SNHLY and CDR2 FYNNEI. V dropped 6 bases and J dropped 3 bases, with 6 bases sitting between them. CDR3 length: 13 residues.

The genes are TRBV12-5 and TRBJ2-5; TRBD1 aligns across 7 bases. The CDR3 spans 15 residues. CDR1 and CDR2 (germline): LGHNT, FRNRAP. After removal of 2 bases from V and 4 bases from J, the junction contained 7 bases not matched to a gene. This chain's CDR3 is CASGLPKGGGETQYF. For the CDR3, the DNA is TGTGCTAGTGGTTTGCCAAAAGGGGGCGGAGAGACCCAGTACTTC.

This clone was seen more than once but under ten times. This chain joins TRBV7-9 and TRBJ2-5; TRBD2 agrees at 9 bases. This CDR3 spans 16 amino acids. Germline trimming cut 6 bases from V and 5 bases from J; bases unmatched to any gene: 13. Germline CDR1 SEHNR, CDR2 FQNEAQ (reference sequence). CDR3 region: CASSPPGTSRAETQYF. DNA of the CDR3: TGTGCCAGCAGTCCCCCCGGGACTAGCAGGGCGGAGACCCAGTACTTC.

As DNA, the CDR3 is TGTGCCAGCAGTGCACAACAGGGGAGTGGGACTGAAGCTTTCTTT. Translated: CASSAQQGSGTEAFF. This chain uses TRBV6-1 with TRBJ1-1, with 7 bases identical to TRBD1. Germline V lookup: CDR1 MNHNS, CDR2 SASEGT. The V segment lost 4 bases and the J segment 5 bases; nucleotides outside the gene matches: 10. The CDR3 covers 15 residues.

This clone was detected only a few times. The chain uses TRBV29-1 and TRBJ2-3; D gene uncertain. This CDR3 contains 13 residues. The V end lost 4 bases, the J end lost 2 bases, and 10 bases lay between the germline ends. Germline CDR1 SQVTM, CDR2 ANQGSEA. The CDR3 nucleotides read TGCAGCGTTGTCCCCAGATCCACAGATACGCAGTATTTT. It translates to CSVVPRSTDTQYF.

The CDR3 DNA reads TGTGCCAGCAGAAAGGGGCTCTACAATGAGCAGTTCTTC. Translation gives CASRKGLYNEQFF. The rearrangement links TRBV21-1 to TRBJ2-1; TRBD1, as called in the table, went unchecked against the DNA. TRBV21-1 is tagged as a pseudogene. The CDR3 is 13 residues long.

The sample holds a few counts of this clone. The chain combines TRBV29-1 with TRBJ2-3; D unresolved. The CDR3 totals 13 residues. From germline, CDR1 is SQVTM and CDR2 ANQGSEA. Trimming took off 7 bases at V and 0 bases at J, with 11 bases between the two ends. The CDR3 nucleotides are TGCAGCGACGACTCCGACAGCACAGATACGCAGTATTTT. Protein sequence: CSDDSDSTDTQYF.

The V call is TRBV5-4, the J call TRBJ2-2; perhaps TRBD1 as D (7 bases). CDR1 and CDR2 (germline): SGHNT, YYREEE (reference sequence). The CDR3 totals 15 residues. The V end lost 3 bases, the J end lost 4 bases, and 13 bases lay between the germline ends. CDR3 in DNA: TGTGCCAGCAGCTCGGGGACAGCGGGCACCGGGGAGCTGTTTTTT. Its protein is CASSSGTAGTGELFF.

Concerning this clone itself: Compared with germline, one end of the junction differs, possibly owing to a read error. The chain recombines TRBV6-1 with TRBJ2-7; D is possibly TRBD2 (6 bases). Germline V gene sequence: CDR1 MNHNS, CDR2 SASEGT. This CDR3 comprises 16 residues. CDR3 protein: CASSEIWGLISSEQYF. For the CDR3, the DNA is TGTGCCAGCAGTGAAATCTGGGGACTTATCTCCTCCGAGCAGTACTTC.

This CDR3 is CASSLNYRAGNTIYF. The CDR3 DNA follows: TGTGCCAGCAGCTTAAACTACAGGGCTGGAAACACCATATATTTT. The chain has TRBV6-5 and TRBJ1-3; the D gene is possibly TRBD1 (6 bases). The CDR3 extends over 15 amino acids. Germline CDR1 reads MNHEY; CDR2 reads SVGAGI. V lost 6 bases and J 2 bases, leaving 14 bases between the germline ends.

CDR3 coding DNA: TGTGCCAGCAGCTTAGATAGCTTAGAGACCCAGTACTTC. It yields the protein CASSLDSLETQYF. J is TRBJ2-5 and V is TRBV7-2; D remains ambiguous. The length of the CDR3 is 13 residues. From germline, CDR1 is SGHTA and CDR2 FQGNSA. V dropped 1 base and J dropped 4 bases, with 7 bases sitting between them.

The genes are TRBV18 and TRBJ2-7; 8 bases match TRBD1. The CDR3 totals 13 residues. Trimming removed 6 bases from V and 5 bases from J; junction bases left unmatched: 6. The germline V gene encodes CDR1 KGHSH and CDR2 LQKENI. The CDR3 protein is CASSPDRVNEQYF. The CDR3 DNA follows: TGTGCCAGCTCTCCGGACAGGGTAAACGAGCAGTACTTC.